This is a list of T cell receptor beta chains from one sample in a study of blood T cell repertoires in COVID-19. Profiling relied on immunoSEQ multiplex PCR, and the TCRdb table lists in-frame clones only, not all of them. The sample shows almost 65,000 clones, more than 75% of them seen only once. Sequencing was done on a sample of PBMCs or T cells enriched from blood (not recorded which). The receptors derive from a woman between 40 and 50 years old who had recovered from COVID-19. Each CDR3 is given with its conserved first and last residue. D genes are given only for firm matches. The size of a clone is reported for some rows only, either as once, few or many, or as a class for expanded clones.

d_gene	abundance	v_gene	j_gene	CDR3aa	CDR3nt
TRBD1	.	TRBV2	TRBJ1-6	CATGQEGPLHF	TGTGCCACCGGACAGGAAGGGCCCCTCCACTTT
TRBD1	once	TRBV18	TRBJ1-3	CASSPLPPGQGTGNTIYF	TGTGCCAGCTCACCCTTACCACCGGGACAGGGGACTGGAAACACCATATATTTT
TRBD1	.	TRBV29-1	TRBJ1-2	CSVGTGRERNYGYTF	TGCAGCGTGGGGACAGGGAGAGAAAGAAACTATGGCTACACCTTC
TRBD1	.	TRBV13	TRBJ2-2	CASSLDRGVTGELFF	TGTGCCAGCAGCCTAGACAGGGGGGTAACCGGGGAGCTGTTTTTT
TRBD1	.	TRBV5-1	TRBJ1-1	CASSERQGAGTEAFF	TGCGCCAGCAGCGAAAGACAGGGGGCCGGGACTGAAGCTTTCTTT
.	.	TRBV19	TRBJ1-2	CASSPDRHGYTF	TGTGCCAGTAGTCCCGACAGACATGGCTACACCTTC
TRBD2	.	TRBV7-8	TRBJ2-3	CASSLGTITDTQYF	TGTGCCAGCAGCCTGGGGACTATCACAGATACGCAGTATTTT
.	.	TRBV25-1	TRBJ1-1	CASSEYFGGTEAFF	TGTGCCAGCAGTGAATATTTCGGGGGCACTGAAGCTTTCTTT
TRBD2	.	TRBV4-1	TRBJ2-1	CASSQPQTRLAGGYNEQFF	TGCGCCAGCAGCCAACCCCAGACTCGACTAGCGGGGGGCTACAATGAGCAGTTCTTC
TRBD2	.	TRBV19	TRBJ2-3	CASSSRTSGTSTDTQYF	TGTGCCAGTAGTTCTAGGACTAGCGGGACAAGCACAGATACGCAGTATTTT
.	.	TRBV4-1	TRBJ1-1	CASSQVAGETEAFF	TGCGCCAGCAGCCAAGTCGCAGGGGAAACTGAAGCTTTCTTT
TRBD1	.	TRBV3-1/TRBV3-2	TRBJ1-2	CASSPTGGYGYTF	TGTGCCAGCAGCCCAACAGGGGGGTATGGCTACACCTTC
.	.	TRBV10-3	TRBJ2-3	CAITGTITSTDTQYF	TGTGCCATCACTGGGACAATTACTAGCACAGATACGCAGTATTTT
TRBD2	.	TRBV4-2	TRBJ2-3	CASSQLMAGEDTQYF	TGTGCCAGCAGCCAATTAATGGCGGGGGAAGATACGCAGTATTTT
TRBD1	.	TRBV18	TRBJ1-2	CASSPKQGVGYTF	TGTGCCAGCTCACCAAAACAGGGGGTTGGCTACACCTTC
TRBD2	.	TRBV6-4	TRBJ2-1	CASSPGTSSYNEQFF	TGTGCCAGCAGCCCTGGGACTAGCTCCTACAATGAGCAGTTCTTC
TRBD1	.	TRBV9	TRBJ2-7	CACKGGRPSYEQYF	TGTGCCTGTAAAGGGGGCAGGCCTTCCTACGAGCAGTACTTC
.	.	TRBV5-6	TRBJ1-1	CASSFDGQILTEAFF	TGTGCCAGCAGCTTTGACGGACAGATCCTGACTGAAGCTTTCTTT
TRBD1	.	TRBV5-5	TRBJ1-2	CASRKDLGQQNYGYTF	TGTGCCAGCAGAAAAGACTTGGGACAGCAGAACTATGGCTACACCTTC
.	.	TRBV5-1	TRBJ2-5	CASSLVREETQYF	TGCGCCAGCAGCTTGGTCAGGGAAGAGACCCAGTACTTC
.	.	TRBV3-1/TRBV3-2	TRBJ1-6	CASSQLAASGSYNSPLHF	TGTGCCAGCAGCCAACTAGCGGCTTCTGGCTCCTATAATTCACCCCTCCACTTT
TRBD2	.	TRBV6-4	TRBJ2-1	CASSIEGLAGHNEQFF	TGTGCCAGCAGTATCGAGGGACTAGCGGGACACAATGAGCAGTTCTTC
.	.	TRBV7-8	TRBJ1-1	CASSLMASNTEAFF	TGTGCCAGCAGCTTAATGGCAAGTAACACTGAAGCTTTCTTT
.	.	TRBV6-5	TRBJ1-1	CASSNRVGTEAFF	TGTGCCAGCAGTAACAGGGTTGGCACTGAAGCTTTCTTT
TRBD1	.	TRBV27	TRBJ1-1	CASTTGGREAFF	TGTGCCAGCACAACAGGGGGCAGGGAAGCTTTCTTT
.	.	TRBV11-2	TRBJ2-5	CASSLGGRGQETQYF	TGTGCCAGCAGCTTAGGGGGACGGGGGCAAGAGACCCAGTACTTC
.	.	TRBV7-8	TRBJ2-3	CASSLVEVTDTQYF	TGTGCCAGCAGCTTAGTGGAGGTCACAGATACGCAGTATTTT
TRBD2	.	TRBV5-1	TRBJ2-5	CASSFSGGAYETQYF	TGCGCCAGCAGCTTTAGCGGGGGGGCCTATGAGACCCAGTACTTC
TRBD1	.	TRBV12-3/TRBV12-4	TRBJ1-3	CASSGQGRNTIYF	TGTGCCAGCAGTGGACAGGGAAGAAACACCATATATTTT
TRBD2	.	TRBV5-1	TRBJ2-5	CASRAGSGETQYF	TGCGCCAGCAGAGCGGGGTCAGGAGAGACCCAGTACTTC
.	.	TRBV19	TRBJ2-2	CASSPRGRPYAGELFF	TGTGCCAGTAGCCCCCGCGGTCGTCCATACGCCGGGGAGCTGTTTTTT
.	.	TRBV5-8	TRBJ1-2	CASSPLGANKSPRTF	TGTGCCAGCAGCCCTCTAGGGGCTAACAAAAGCCCTCGCACCTTC
TRBD2	.	TRBV5-1	TRBJ2-7	CASGASGGSYEQYF	TGCGCCAGCGGAGCTAGCGGGGGTTCCTACGAGCAGTACTTC
TRBD1	.	TRBV5-6	TRBJ1-1	CASRWTGRRNEAFF	TGTGCCAGCAGGTGGACAGGGAGGCGGAATGAAGCTTTCTTT
.	once	TRBV23-1	TRBJ2-1	CASSQGQAHNEQFF	TGCGCCAGCAGTCAGGGTCAGGCCCACAATGAGCAGTTCTTC
.	.	TRBV15	TRBJ1-5	CATSMGGYGNQPQHF	TGTGCCACCAGCATGGGGGGATATGGCAATCAGCCCCAGCATTTT
.	.	TRBV11-3	TRBJ2-1	CASSGSSRREQFF	TGTGCCTCTTCCGGGTCATCGAGGCGTGAGCAGTTCTTC
.	.	TRBV7-9	TRBJ1-1	CASSDAARREAFF	TGTGCCAGCAGCGACGCAGCGAGACGGGAAGCTTTCTTT
.	once	TRBV11-2	TRBJ1-6	CASSSARDYSYNSPLHF	TGTGCCAGCAGCTCAGCCCGGGACTACTCCTATAATTCACCCCTCCACTTT
TRBD2	.	TRBV24-1	TRBJ2-1	CATSGTSSYNEQFF	TGTGCCACCAGTGGGACTAGCTCCTACAATGAGCAGTTCTTC
TRBD1	.	TRBV19	TRBJ1-2	CASSPADRGYGYTF	TGTGCCAGTAGTCCGGCAGACAGGGGGTATGGCTACACCTTC
TRBD2	.	TRBV3-1/TRBV3-2	TRBJ2-1	CASSQGSGVYNEQFF	TGTGCCAGCAGCCAAGGTAGCGGGGTCTACAATGAGCAGTTCTTC